A single sample gave rise to the 31 T cell receptor beta chains below, sequenced in a study of blood T cell repertoires in COVID-19. Some clones are missing from TCRdb's copy, which holds only in-frame ones; the method was immunoSEQ multiplex PCR. The sample includes 150,000 to 160,000 clones, about four fifths seen only once; the top ten take approximately 30%. Sequences were obtained from peripheral blood. These TCRs come from a woman aged 60-75 years with acute or convalescent COVID-19.

This clone was seen only a few times. This chain joins TRBV27 and TRBJ1-1; weak D call: TRBD1 (6 bases). The CDR3 loop spans 16 amino acids. The V end was cut by 5 bases, the J end by 8 bases, with 24 bases between. Germline V lookup: CDR1 MNHEY, CDR2 SMNVEV (reference sequence). DNA for the CDR3: TGTGCCAGCAGTCCCCGGACAGATGTACACGTTATGGAAGCTTTCTTT. Translated: CASSPRTDVHVMEAFF.

The genes are TRBV5-4 and TRBJ1-1; D gene uncertain. The germline CDR1 and CDR2 sequences are SGHNT and YYREEE (reference sequence). V gave up 4 bases and J gave up 6 bases, with 16 bases separating them. CDR3 length: 14 amino acids. CDR3 bases: TGTGCCAGCAGCCAAGTACAGTCAGGCCCTGAAGCTTTCTTT. Translated: CASSQVQSGPEAFF.

This chain links TRBV5-4 with TRBJ2-1; TRBD2 agrees at 12 bases. V lost 3 bases to trimming and J lost 10 bases; unmatched junction nucleotides: 8. The CDR3 has 15 amino acids. Germline values: CDR1 SGHNT, CDR2 YYREEE (reference sequence). The DNA for the CDR3 is TGTGCCAGCAGCTACCCTAGCGGGGGGGCGGGAGAGCAGTTCTTC. It specifies CASSYPSGGAGEQFF.

The chain recombines TRBV5-1 with TRBJ2-2; 8 nucleotides line up with TRBD2. CDR1 SGHRS and CDR2 YFSETQ come from the germline V gene. This CDR3 is built from 15 residues. V lost 6 bases, J lost 0 bases, and 4 bases stayed unmatched. CDR3 amino acids: CASTSAGANTGELFF. The CDR3 nucleotides read TGCGCCAGCACCTCAGCGGGGGCGAACACCGGGGAGCTGTTTTTT.

This clone was detected only once. The same CDR3 arises from other DNA sequences in this sample as well. The chain employs TRBV6-5 and TRBJ2-2, with a weak D call TRBD1 (5 bases). V lost 3 bases and J lost 4, with 9 bases in between. Germline V lookup: CDR1 MNHEY, CDR2 SVGAGI. This CDR3 is 14 amino acids long. The CDR3 sequence: CASSYSRGTGELFF. The CDR3 DNA reads as TGTGCCAGCAGTTATTCTAGGGGCACCGGGGAGCTGTTTTTT.

The chain links TRBV4-2 to TRBJ2-1; 9 nucleotides agree with TRBD2. There are 18 residues in the CDR3. Per germline, CDR1 LGHNA and CDR2 YNFKEQ. V lost 8 bases, J lost 0 bases, and 14 bases stayed unmatched. The CDR3 bases are TGTGCCAGCGGGGGTGTCAGCGGGGGGCAAAGCTCCTACAATGAGCAGTTCTTC. Amino acid sequence: CASGGVSGGQSSYNEQFF.

This chain joins TRBV5-1 and TRBJ2-2, with a possible D match to TRBD2 (6 bases). This CDR3 is built from 13 residues. CDR1 is SGHRS, CDR2 YFSETQ, per germline. Between the trimmed V and J ends, which lost 7 bases and 5 bases, there was a span of 12 bases. The CDR3 coding sequence is TGCGCCAGCTCCTACGGGAGTACCGGGGAGCTGTTTTTT. This translates into CASSYGSTGELFF.

The rearrangement links TRBV6-5 to TRBJ1-4; TRBD1 aligns across 7 bases. J was trimmed by 4 bases and V by 2 bases; bases with no gene match: 4. Germline CDR1 is MNHEY and CDR2 is SVGAGI. The CDR3 has 15 amino acids. CDR3 bases: TGTGCCAGCAGTTACAAGGGACAGCATAATGAAAAACTGTTTTTT. Amino acid sequence: CASSYKGQHNEKLFF.

J is TRBJ1-3 and V is TRBV3-1 (or the pseudogene TRBV3-2); D is ambiguous. V was clipped by 0 bases and J by 4 bases, with 7 bases between them. Germline-derived CDR1 and CDR2 are LGHDT and YNNKEL (reference sequence). The CDR3 has 14 residues. DNA of the CDR3: TGTGCCAGCAGCCAAGATTGGGCAGGAAACACCATATATTTT. This translates into CASSQDWAGNTIYF.

The chain uses TRBV6-1 and TRBJ1-1, with D tentatively TRBD1 (5 bases). Trimming pared 1 base from V and 8 bases from J, leaving 11 bases between. The CDR3 runs to 13 residues. Germline lookup yields CDR1 MNHNS and CDR2 SASEGT. The CDR3 nucleotides are TGTGCCAGCAGTGAAGGGGGGGTAGCAGAAGCTTTCTTT. It translates to CASSEGGVAEAFF.

This clone was seen many times. The chain uses TRBV7-2 and TRBJ1-5; D not certain. V lost 5 bases, J lost 2 bases, and 7 bases lay in between. Germline V lookup: CDR1 SGHTA, CDR2 FQGNSA. This CDR3 comprises 13 residues. CDR3 loop: CASSDGGNQPQHF. The CDR3 DNA is TGTGCCAGCAGCGACGGGGGCAATCAGCCCCAGCATTTT. The whole variable domain, remainder taken from reference TRBV7-2 and TRBJ1-5, is GAGVSQSPSNKVTEKGKDVELRCDPISGHTALYWYRQSLGQGLEFLIYFQGNSAPDKSGLPSDRFSAERTGGSVSTLTIQRTQQEDSAVYLCASSDGGNQPQHFGDGTRLSIL.

The chain joins TRBV4-2 to TRBJ2-7, with TRBD1 matching 8 bases. The CDR3 is 15 residues long. J gave up 1 base and V 5 bases, and 7 bases lay outside the gene matches. CDR1 is LGHNA and CDR2 is YNFKEQ in the germline V gene. In nucleotides, the CDR3 is TGTGCCAGCAGCAGAAGTCAGGGGGCGTCCTACGAGCAGTACTTC. It is translated as CASSRSQGASYEQYF.

The chain is built from TRBV18 and TRBJ1-5, with 8 bases that match TRBD1. Looked up from germline, CDR1 is KGHSH and CDR2 is LQKENI. The CDR3 is 15 residues long. The ends lost 5 bases at V and 0 bases at J; junction bases unmatched: 3. Here the CDR3 reads CASSMTGDSNQPQHF. The CDR3 coding sequence is TGTGCCAGCTCAATGACAGGGGATAGCAATCAGCCCCAGCATTTT.

This clone was detected ten times or more. The J gene is TRBJ2-5, the V gene TRBV24-1; perhaps TRBD1 as D (6 bases). The CDR3 is 15 amino acids. The germline V gene has CDR1 KGHDR and CDR2 SFDVKD. V dropped 4 bases and J dropped 1 base, with 12 bases sitting between them. The CDR3 sequence is CATSDHTGSQETQYF. The DNA of the CDR3 is TGTGCCACCAGTGACCATACAGGGTCCCAAGAGACCCAGTACTTC.

The chain combines TRBV28 with TRBJ1-2; TRBD1 matches 12 bases. The CDR3 length is 19 residues. CDR1 and CDR2 from the germline V gene are MDHEN and SYDVKM. Losses at the gene ends were 4 bases for V and 4 bases for J; bases not matched to a gene: 16. The CDR3 spells CASSSPRGTGGFRAYGYTF. Written as DNA, the CDR3 is TGTGCCAGCAGTTCCCCCAGGGGGACAGGGGGCTTTCGTGCCTATGGCTACACCTTC.

This chain joins TRBV10-3 and TRBJ1-2, with unresolved D. The V gene's germline CDR1 is ENHRY and CDR2 SYGVKD. Trimming cost V 2 bases and J 8 bases, with 12 bases left between them. The CDR3 sequence is 13 residues long. Here the CDR3 reads CAISEGRSEGYTF. The CDR3, as DNA: TGTGCCATCAGTGAGGGGAGGTCGGAAGGCTACACCTTC.

The CDR3 DNA reads as TGTGCCAGTAGTCCCACATCCGGACGGGAGGGACCCCTCCACTTT. It yields the protein CASSPTSGREGPLHF. This chain connects TRBV19 to TRBJ1-6; D ambiguous. Between the trimmed V and J ends, which lost 5 bases and 12 bases, there was a span of 20 bases. CDR1 is LNHDA and CDR2 is SQIVND in the germline V gene (reference sequence). This CDR3 has 15 amino acids.

The chain recombines TRBV19 with TRBJ1-1; no definite D call. From germline, CDR1 is LNHDA and CDR2 SQIVND (reference sequence). Trimming stripped 9 bases from V and 2 bases from J, with 19 bases between. This CDR3 is built from 15 residues. As DNA, the CDR3 is TGTGCCAGCGGGAACCAGAGATTACCTAACACTGAAGCTTTCTTT. It encodes CASGNQRLPNTEAFF.

This clone was seen just once. V is TRBV6-5 and J is TRBJ2-5; 7 bases fit TRBD2. J lost 2 bases, V lost 4 bases, and 7 bases had no gene match. The V gene's germline CDR1 is MNHEY and CDR2 SVGAGI. This CDR3 contains 15 residues. The chain's CDR3 is CASSSLLGGQETQYF. DNA of the CDR3: TGTGCCAGCAGTTCCCTGCTGGGGGGGCAAGAGACCCAGTACTTC.

The V call is TRBV6-5, the J call TRBJ1-4; TRBD1 is a possible D gene (5 bases). The CDR3 runs 13 residues. Germline V lookup: CDR1 MNHEY, CDR2 SVGAGI. Trimming removed 8 bases from V and 7 bases from J, with 14 bases in between. CDR3 nucleotides: TGTGCCAGCCACCAGGGAGGTGGTGAAAAACTGTTTTTT. This gives the protein CASHQGGGEKLFF.

The V call is TRBV27, the J call TRBJ1-1; the D gene is possibly TRBD1 (6 bases). CDR1 is MNHEY and CDR2 is SMNVEV in the germline V gene (reference sequence). V was pared by 6 bases and J by 1 base, with 12 bases between. The CDR3 is made up of 14 amino acids. CDR3 nucleotides: TGTGCCAGCAGGATACAGGGATGGAACACTGAAGCTTTCTTT. Its translation is CASRIQGWNTEAFF.

This chain uses TRBV12-3 or TRBV12-4 with TRBJ2-7, with D maybe TRBD1 (6 bases). Trimming took 1 base from V and 2 from J, leaving 6 bases between them. This CDR3 contains 13 residues. The CDR3 nucleotides read TGTGCCAGCAGTTTAGAGGGGGCCTACGAGCAGTACTTC. It yields the protein CASSLEGAYEQYF.

The V gene is TRBV7-6, the J gene TRBJ2-1; no firm D call. Looked up from germline, CDR1 is SGHVS and CDR2 is FNYEAQ. Between the trimmed V and J ends, which lost 2 bases and 5 bases, there was a span of 10 bases. This CDR3 is built from 14 residues. The DNA of the CDR3 is TGTGCCAGCAGCTTATTCTACGGAGACAATGAGCAGTTCTTC. Its protein is CASSLFYGDNEQFF.

The gene calls are TRBV6-5 and TRBJ1-6; weak D call: TRBD1 (6 bases). Germline V lookup: CDR1 MNHEY, CDR2 SVGAGI. This CDR3 has 14 residues. V was cut by 2 bases and J by 10 bases, with 12 bases left in between. The CDR3 coding sequence is TGTGCCAGCAGTTACCAACAGGGTGGATCACCCCTCCACTTT. It yields the protein CASSYQQGGSPLHF.

V gene TRBV7-9 combines with J gene TRBJ2-7; D is uncertain. The V gene lost 3 bases and the J gene lost 4 bases, with 7 bases spanning the gap. The germline gives CDR1 SEHNR, CDR2 FQNEAQ (reference sequence). CDR3 size: 12 residues. The CDR3 DNA is TGTGCCAGCAGCTTTGTTTCATACGAGCAGTACTTC. Translated, it gives CASSFVSYEQYF.

The rearrangement uses TRBV7-2 and TRBJ2-3; 13 nucleotides align to TRBD2. This CDR3 is built from 15 residues. V dropped 5 bases and J dropped 6; count of bases not matched to a gene: 5. Germline CDR1 and CDR2: SGHTA and FQGNSA. The CDR3, as DNA: TGTGCCAGCAGCAAGACTAGCGGGGGGTACGATACGCAGTATTTT. Amino acids: CASSKTSGGYDTQYF.

The rearrangement uses TRBV13 and TRBJ1-5, with 9 bases aligning to TRBD1. The ends lost 3 bases at V and 5 bases at J; junction bases unmatched: 5. This CDR3 has 15 amino acids. The germline CDR1 and CDR2 sequences are PRHDT and FYEKMQ (reference sequence). CDR3 loop: CASSFGQGSHQPQHF. The CDR3 DNA follows: TGTGCCAGCAGCTTCGGACAGGGGTCGCATCAGCCCCAGCATTTT.

CDR3 amino acids: CASNPGTVRMNTEAFF. CDR3 in DNA: TGTGCCAGCAATCCTGGGACAGTTAGAATGAACACTGAAGCTTTCTTT. The chain carries TRBV27 and TRBJ1-1; TRBD1 matches at 7 bases. The CDR3 contains 16 residues. CDR1 is MNHEY, CDR2 SMNVEV, per germline (reference sequence). After removal of 7 bases from V and 0 bases from J, the junction contained 11 bases not matched to a gene.

This chain connects TRBV6-6 to TRBJ2-7; 9 bases match TRBD2. V lost 1 base, J lost 4 bases, and 8 bases stayed unmatched. Per the germline V gene, CDR1 is MNHNY and CDR2 is SVGAGI (reference sequence). There are 16 residues in the CDR3. This chain's CDR3 is CASSYYGNSGGYEQYV. CDR3 nucleotide sequence: TGTGCCAGCAGTTACTATGGGAATAGCGGGGGTTACGAGCAGTACGTC.

This clone was seen once. V is TRBV10-3 and J is TRBJ2-3, with 14 bases aligning to TRBD2. Germline CDR1 reads ENHRY; CDR2 reads SYGVKD. V lost 3 bases to trimming and J lost 5 bases; unmatched junction nucleotides: 7. The CDR3 runs 17 residues. The CDR3 coding sequence is TGTGCCATCAGTGACCCGACTAGCGGGGGGGCAGTAGATACGCAGTATTTT. It is translated as CAISDPTSGGAVDTQYF.

The rearrangement joins TRBV5-1 to TRBJ2-3; D might be TRBD1 (5 bases). This CDR3 comprises 14 residues. Looked up from germline, CDR1 is SGHRS and CDR2 is YFSETQ. Trimming pared 4 bases from V and 3 bases from J, leaving 12 bases between. DNA for the CDR3: TGCGCCAGCAGCCTATTGACAGATACAGATACGCAGTATTTT. Translated: CASSLLTDTDTQYF.